This T cell receptor (beta chain) was obtained from a study of identical twins. Overall study findings and caveats: Out-of-frame beta chain sequences displayed weaker excess sharing between twins. Invariant T cells like MAIT and iNKT could partly confound the zero-insertion analyses.

This clonotype was seen just once. The antigen is not known. Germline CDR1 KGHSH, CDR2 LQKENI. V dropped 1 base and J dropped 6 bases, with 19 bases sitting between them. The length of the CDR3 is 16 residues. A universal primer site was added by template switching, and unique molecular identifiers were carried by the cDNA. From the 5' RACE reads, TCRdb called clonotypes with MiXCR, one entry per CDR3 protein. Among roughly 540,000 distinct CDR3 sequences listed, roughly 21% were seen once. These data also formed part of another study, on T cells expressing NK-cell markers. That work contributes: For several experiments, T cell sorting was restricted to the alpha-beta TCR population by means of an anti-gamma-delta TCR antibody.

This receptor was taken from a woman younger than 35 in good health. The sequenced sample was CD4+ T cells sorted from blood. The V call is TRBV18, the J call TRBJ2-7; possibly TRBD1 for D (5 bases). CDR3 DNA: TGTGCCAGCTCACCACTTACGACAGCTATTCCCAGCGAGCAGTACTTC. Translation: CASSPLTTAIPSEQYF.